The T cell receptor beta chain described here comes from a study of ipilimumab plus nivolumab after autologous stem cell transplantation. The overall study: Patients received a median of about 5 ipilimumab and roughly 8 nivolumab doses. The DLBCL group included primary refractory and relapsed cases. The study's findings and limits: Per the authors, repertoire, Treg and microbiota data justify further study.

Produced via immunoSEQ multiplex PCR; TCRdb's table is partial and in-frame only. This table has over 80,000 clones, 83% appearing once. With regard to this clone: Its antigen remains unidentified.

Checkpoint therapy with ipilimumab 1 mg/kg began 14 to 28 days after transplant. The sample consisted of PBMCs, taken in a trial of ipilimumab plus nivolumab as post-transplant consolidation. The receptor was derived from a male donor with diffuse large B-cell lymphoma.

The CDR3 nucleotides are TGTGCCAGCAGCTTAGTAGCCAGCGGGGGGGCCCGAGATACGCAGTATTTT. Encoded protein: CASSLVASGGARDTQYF. V gene TRBV7-2 combines with J gene TRBJ2-3, with 10 positions matching TRBD2. Losses at the gene ends were 1 base for V and 5 bases for J; bases not matched to a gene: 9. The CDR3 is 17 residues long. Germline lookup yields CDR1 SGHTA and CDR2 FQGNSA.